This passage covers 28 T cell receptor beta chains from one sample sequenced in a study of shared clonotypes between healthy human individuals. TCRdb keeps only in-frame clones here, not all; method: immunoSEQ multiplex PCR. The table shows some 980,000 clones, with around 80% occurring only once. The sequenced sample consisted of memory CD4+ T cells sorted from blood. Subset: CD45RA-negative fraction. Every receptor here comes from a man between 18 and 35 years old in good health.

The chain recombines TRBV19 with TRBJ2-3; a weak D match, TRBD1 (6 bases). Germline V gene sequence: CDR1 LNHDA, CDR2 SQIVND (reference sequence). The CDR3 sequence is 13 residues long. The germline V and J ends were trimmed by 6 bases and 3 bases, with 10 bases remaining between them. CDR3 nucleotide sequence: TGTGCCAGTAGAAATGACAGGACAGATACGCAGTATTTT. This translates into CASRNDRTDTQYF.

This sequence joins TRBV27 and TRBJ2-1; D may be TRBD1 (6 bases). Germline loops: CDR1 MNHEY, CDR2 SMNVEV (reference sequence). Trimming stripped 7 bases from V and 4 bases from J, with 17 bases between. This CDR3 spans 15 amino acids. Written as DNA, the CDR3 is TGTGCCAGCAAGCAACAGGGTTTACTTTACAATGAGCAGTTCTTC. Translation: CASKQQGLLYNEQFF.

Concerning this clone: The sample carries other DNA sequences with the same CDR3. V and J are TRBV7-9 and TRBJ1-6; 10 nucleotides agree with TRBD1. CDR3 length: 15 residues. Germline-derived CDR1 and CDR2 are SEHNR and FQNEAQ (reference sequence). V lost 3 bases and J lost 7; bases outside the gene matches: 3. The DNA of the CDR3 is TGTGCCAGCAGCTTCGGACAGGGGGGGAATTCACCCCTCCACTTT. Translating it yields CASSFGQGGNSPLHF.

The rearrangement joins TRBV4-3 to TRBJ2-7, with TRBD2 matching 8 bases. Germline CDR1 and CDR2: LGHNA and YSLEER. This CDR3 is 15 amino acids long. Germline trimming cut 1 base from V and 0 bases from J; bases unmatched to any gene: 2. CDR3 sequence: CASSQVSGVSYEQYF. CDR3 DNA sequence: TGCGCCAGCAGCCAAGTTAGCGGGGTCTCCTACGAGCAGTACTTC.

V gene TRBV30 combines with J gene TRBJ1-2, with D possibly matching TRBD1 (5 bases). Per the germline V gene, CDR1 is GTSNPN and CDR2 is SVGIG (reference sequence). CDR3 length equals 15 residues. Trimming stripped 4 bases from V and 4 bases from J, with 19 bases between. DNA for the CDR3: TGTGCCTGGAACCGACGGGGGGGGAACCTCTATGGCTACACCTTC. Protein product: CAWNRRGGNLYGYTF. Drawing the rest from reference TRBV30 and TRBJ1-2, the complete variable domain is SQTIHQWPATLVQPVGSPLSLECTVEGTSNPNLYWYRQAAGRGLQLLFYSVGIGQISSEVPQNLSASRPQDRQFILSSKKLLLSDSGFYLCAWNRRGGNLYGYTFGSGTRLTVV.

A single count supports this clone. V is TRBV30 and J is TRBJ2-5; maybe TRBD2 (7 bases). Looked up from germline, CDR1 is GTSNPN and CDR2 is SVGIG (reference sequence). Trimming removed 7 bases at V and 5 bases at J, with 17 bases between. The CDR3 is 13 residues long. CDR3 loop: CASTGRDEETQYF. CDR3 DNA sequence: TGTGCCTCCACAGGGAGGGATGAGGAGACCCAGTACTTC.

V is TRBV2 and J is TRBJ2-1; the match to TRBD2 covers 13 bases. This CDR3 comprises 15 residues. The V gene's germline CDR1 is SNHLY and CDR2 FYNNEI. J lost 3 bases, V lost 6 bases, and 2 bases had no gene match. The CDR3 sequence: CASRTSGGNYNEQFF. The CDR3 DNA reads TGTGCCAGCAGGACTAGCGGGGGGAACTACAATGAGCAGTTCTTC.

The table lists this clone with a few counts. The same CDR3 arises from other DNA sequences in this sample as well. The V and J genes are TRBV7-9 and TRBJ1-5; 10 bases agree with TRBD1. Per germline, CDR1 SEHNR and CDR2 FQNEAQ (reference sequence). The CDR3 has 14 amino acids. V gave up 4 bases and J gave up 5 bases; unmatched junction bases: 2. Here the CDR3 DNA reads TGTGCCAGCAGCTCGGACAGGGGGGATCAGCCCCAGCATTTT. Encoded protein: CASSSDRGDQPQHF.

The chain is built from TRBV5-1 and TRBJ1-6, with D perhaps matching TRBD1 (5 bases). CDR1 is SGHRS and CDR2 is YFSETQ in the germline V gene. This CDR3 spans 13 amino acids. The V and J ends lost 0 bases and 12 bases respectively, with 10 bases between them. CDR3 in DNA: TGCGCCAGCAGCTTGGTAGGGGAGGGACCCCTCCACTTT. Its translation is CASSLVGEGPLHF.

The V and J genes are TRBV4-2 and TRBJ2-7, with TRBD2 matching 9 bases. Trimming at V came to 2 bases and at J to 4 bases, leaving 6 bases not matched to a gene. CDR3 length: 15 amino acids. The germline gives CDR1 LGHNA, CDR2 YNFKEQ. This CDR3 is CASSQFSGSGYEQYF. In DNA, the CDR3 is TGTGCCAGCAGCCAATTTAGCGGGAGCGGGTACGAGCAGTACTTC.

This rearrangement joins TRBV7-2 to TRBJ2-7; weak D call: TRBD1 (5 bases). From germline, CDR1 is SGHTA and CDR2 FQGNSA. Trimming shortened V by 5 bases and J by 6 bases, and 14 bases separated the two germline ends. This CDR3 has 13 residues. This CDR3 is CASSVIRGPEQYF. The CDR3 DNA is TGTGCCAGCAGCGTTATAAGGGGTCCCGAGCAGTACTTC.

The chain carries TRBV11-2 and TRBJ2-2; 8 bases match TRBD2. Germline assignment: CDR1 SGHAT and CDR2 FQNNGV. With V trimmed by 2 bases and J by 8 bases, 10 bases remained unmatched. The CDR3 totals 16 residues. The CDR3 reads CASSLSPAGVGGELFF. The CDR3, as DNA: TGTGCCAGCAGCTTATCCCCAGCGGGAGTGGGGGGGGAGCTGTTTTTT.

This chain joins TRBV5-1 and TRBJ2-5, with 8 bases aligning to TRBD1. This CDR3 is 16 amino acids long. V was clipped by 1 base and J by 5 bases; unmatched bases: 10. In germline, CDR1 is SGHRS, CDR2 YFSETQ. The CDR3 coding sequence is TGCGCCAGCAGCTTGAACAGGGGGAGTACGGTGGAGACCCAGTACTTC. Residues: CASSLNRGSTVETQYF. Full variable domain (missing parts from reference TRBV5-1 and TRBJ2-5): KAGVTQTPRYLIKTRGQQVTLSCSPISGHRSVSWYQQTPGQGLQFLFEYFSETQRNKGNFPGRFSGRQFSNSRSEMNVSTLELGDSALYLCASSLNRGSTVETQYFGPGTRLLVL.

For the CDR3, the DNA is TGTGCCAGTAGGTCACGGACTAGCGGGAGCACAGATACGCAGTATTTT. Translating it yields CASRSRTSGSTDTQYF. J is TRBJ2-3 and V is TRBV19, with 11 bases fitting TRBD2. CDR3 length: 16 amino acids. V lost 6 bases, J lost 0 bases, and 5 bases stayed unmatched. Looked up from germline, CDR1 is LNHDA and CDR2 is SQIVND (reference sequence).

The chain has TRBV27 and TRBJ2-4; D is possibly TRBD1 or TRBD2 (6 bases each). Germline loops: CDR1 MNHEY, CDR2 SMNVEV (reference sequence). Trimming took 6 bases from V and 3 from J, leaving 24 bases between them. The CDR3 extends over 18 amino acids. The CDR3: CASRPMARGGLSKNIQYF. For the CDR3, the DNA is TGTGCCAGCAGACCAATGGCTCGTGGGGGGCTGAGCAAAAACATTCAGTACTTC.

With regard to this clone: The same CDR3 can be traced to other DNA sequences in this sample. The chain is built from TRBV18 and TRBJ1-1; D not resolved. CDR1 is KGHSH and CDR2 is LQKENI in the germline V gene. Deletions cut 2 bases from V and 1 base from J, with 8 bases between. The CDR3 loop spans 14 amino acids. CDR3 nucleotides: TGTGCCAGCTCACCAACGGGGTCGAACACTGAAGCTTTCTTT. Translation: CASSPTGSNTEAFF. The full variable domain, its missing parts supplied by reference TRBV18 and TRBJ1-1, is NAGVMQNPRHLVRRRGQEARLRCSPMKGHSHVYWYRQLPEEGLKFMVYLQKENIIDESGMPKERFSAEFPKEGPSILRIQQVVRGDSAAYFCASSPTGSNTEAFFGQGTRLTVV.

Comment on this clone: This sample includes further DNA sequences coding for the same CDR3. V and J are TRBV5-1 and TRBJ2-7; possibly TRBD1 for D (5 bases). Germline CDR1 and CDR2: SGHRS and YFSETQ. The CDR3 covers 14 residues. Trimming took 0 bases from V and 0 from J, leaving 7 bases between them. The CDR3 reads CASSLVRGSYEQYF. The CDR3 region has the DNA TGCGCCAGCAGCTTGGTTAGGGGCTCCTACGAGCAGTACTTC.

The sample holds a few counts of this clone. Within the sample, other DNA sequences also encode this same CDR3. The genes are TRBV18 and TRBJ2-3; D ambiguous. Trimming removed 3 bases from V and 4 bases from J, with 5 bases in between. CDR1 and CDR2 from the germline V gene are KGHSH and LQKENI. The CDR3 is 12 amino acids. CDR3 sequence (DNA): TGTGCCAGCTCACCGAAGGCAGATACGCAGTATTTT. Encoded protein: CASSPKADTQYF.

V is TRBV28 and J is TRBJ2-7, with TRBD1 matching 9 bases. The ends lost 5 bases at V and 4 bases at J; junction bases unmatched: 12. The CDR3 spans 16 residues. From germline, CDR1 is MDHEN and CDR2 SYDVKM. The CDR3 DNA reads as TGTGCCAGCAGTCAGTCCGGGACAGGGACTTTTTACGAGCAGTACTTC. Translation gives CASSQSGTGTFYEQYF.

The rearrangement links TRBV29-1 to TRBJ2-5; a weak D match, TRBD1 (6 bases). The J call may be faulty, since TRBJ2-7 better matches the DNA end. CDR1 is SQVTM, CDR2 ANQGSEA, per germline. This CDR3 region has 11 residues. The CDR3 protein is CSVTGLYEQYF. The DNA for the CDR3 is TGCAGCGTGACAGGTCTCTACGAGCAGTACTTC.

This clone appeared a few times. The chain joins TRBV5-6 to TRBJ1-1; maybe TRBD1 (6 bases). The CDR3 is 13 amino acids. The V and J ends lost 3 bases and 1 base respectively, with 7 bases between them. CDR1 is SGHDT and CDR2 is YYEEEE in the germline V gene. CDR3 DNA sequence: TGTGCCAGCAGCTGGGGACAGAACACTGAAGCTTTCTTT. This gives the protein CASSWGQNTEAFF. Full variable domain (rest looked up from reference TRBV5-6 and TRBJ1-1): DAGVTQSPTHLIKTRGQQVTLRCSPKSGHDTVSWYQQALGQGPQFIFQYYEEEERQRGNFPDRFSGHQFPNYSSELNVNALLLGDSALYLCASSWGQNTEAFFGQGTRLTVV.

With respect to this clone: The identical CDR3 is also encoded by other nucleotide sequences in the sample. The chain carries TRBV28 and TRBJ1-2; D unresolved. V lost 4 bases to trimming and J lost 5 bases, with 5 bases between them. Germline CDR1 is MDHEN and CDR2 is SYDVKM. The CDR3 totals 11 residues. CDR3 region: CASSSPYGYTF. The CDR3 bases are TGTGCCAGCAGTTCTCCATATGGCTACACCTTC.

The gene calls are TRBV19 and TRBJ2-7; maybe TRBD1 (6 bases). Trimming took 7 bases from V and 5 from J, leaving 18 bases between them. Germline CDR1 is LNHDA and CDR2 is SQIVND (reference sequence). CDR3 length: 14 amino acids. The CDR3 region is CASNPTGRPDEQYF. The DNA for the CDR3 is TGTGCCAGTAACCCCACAGGGCGTCCCGACGAGCAGTACTTC.

V gene TRBV6-6 combines with J gene TRBJ1-6; the D gene is possibly TRBD1 (6 bases). V was shortened by 5 bases and J by 8 bases, with 16 bases between the two germline ends. Germline V gives CDR1 MNHNY, CDR2 SVGAGI (reference sequence). CDR3 length: 15 residues. The CDR3 region is CASSRMGSGDSPLHF. The CDR3 DNA follows: TGTGCCAGCAGTAGGATGGGCTCAGGGGATTCACCCCTCCACTTT.

The V call is TRBV5-4, the J call TRBJ1-6, with D possibly matching TRBD1 (6 bases). Trimming cost V 3 bases and J 7 bases, with 8 bases left between them. The CDR3 is 13 residues long. Germline CDR1 and CDR2: SGHNT and YYREEE (reference sequence). Written as DNA, the CDR3 is TGTGCCAGCAGCTCCGGGACAAATTCACCCCTCCACTTT. As protein: CASSSGTNSPLHF.

The chain uses TRBV18 and TRBJ1-2; tentatively, D is TRBD1 (6 bases). The CDR3 loop spans 18 amino acids. V was shortened by 0 bases and J by 0 bases, with 17 bases between the two germline ends. CDR1 is KGHSH, CDR2 LQKENI, per germline. This chain's CDR3 is CASSPPLQGLNSNYGYTF. The CDR3 DNA sequence: TGTGCCAGCTCACCACCTTTACAGGGCCTAAATTCTAACTATGGCTACACCTTC.

The V and J genes are TRBV5-5 and TRBJ2-1, with D unresolved. Germline-derived CDR1 and CDR2 are SGHKS and YYEKEE (reference sequence). CDR3 length equals 13 residues. V was clipped by 1 base and J by 3 bases, with 5 bases between them. The DNA of the CDR3 is TGTGCCAGCAGCTTGTTCATCTACAATGAGCAGTTCTTC. Translated, it gives CASSLFIYNEQFF.

This clone was detected only once. The V gene is TRBV7-8, the J gene TRBJ2-5; D call uncertain. V was clipped by 5 bases and J by 6 bases, with 10 bases between them. Looked up from germline, CDR1 is SGHVS and CDR2 is FQNEAQ. The CDR3 spans 12 residues. The CDR3 sequence is CASSVVDKTQYF. CDR3 nucleotides: TGTGCCAGCAGCGTAGTCGATAAGACCCAGTACTTC.